The 13 T cell receptor beta chains listed next were all sequenced from one sample in a study of technical replicates of blood from a handful of donors. Here immunoSEQ multiplex PCR was the method, and the copy in TCRdb shows in-frame clones only, minus some. The table lists tens of thousands of clones, 92% of them singletons. The sequenced sample consisted of PBMCs. All receptors come from a human donor in good health. Some clones in this sample may be carry-over from other donors' samples.

This clone was seen a single time. The rearrangement links TRBV14 to TRBJ2-7; 7 bases map to TRBD2. V was pared by 4 bases and J by 1 base, with 1 base of the junction left unmatched. This CDR3 contains 13 residues. Germline CDR1 and CDR2: SGHDN and FVKESK. This CDR3 reads CASSRAGSYEQYF. The DNA of the CDR3 is TGTGCCAGCAGCCGAGCGGGATCCTACGAGCAGTACTTC.

The gene calls are TRBV2 and TRBJ2-7; D is undetermined. V was shortened by 0 bases and J by 0 bases, with 6 bases between the two germline ends. Germline CDR1 is SNHLY and CDR2 is FYNNEI. The CDR3 is 14 amino acids. This CDR3 is CASSEAGTSYEQYF. In DNA, the CDR3 is TGTGCCAGCAGTGAAGCTGGCACCTCCTACGAGCAGTACTTC.

CDR3 sequence: CASSQGRTGYGYGYTF. The CDR3 DNA follows: TGCGCCAGCAGCCAAGGAAGGACAGGGTATGGCTATGGCTACACCTTC. The chain couples TRBV4-3 to TRBJ1-2, with 8 bases identical to TRBD1. V was pared by 1 base and J by 4 bases, with 8 bases of the junction left unmatched. Germline V gives CDR1 LGHNA, CDR2 YSLEER. CDR3 length equals 16 residues.

This clone was picked up one time. The chain uses TRBV9 and TRBJ2-2; D gene uncertain. V was shortened by 5 bases and J by 5 bases, with 10 bases between the two germline ends. The CDR3 spans 13 residues. CDR1 is SGDLS and CDR2 is YYNGEE in the germline V gene. DNA for the CDR3: TGTGCCAGCAGTGGCAGGTTGACCGGGGAGCTGTTTTTT. Residues: CASSGRLTGELFF.

V is TRBV7-8 and J is TRBJ2-1; tentative D call: TRBD2 (5 bases). The ends were cut back, 6 bases at V and 6 bases at J, with 21 bases in the middle. The CDR3 is 16 residues long. Germline-derived CDR1 and CDR2 are SGHVS and FQNEAQ. This chain's CDR3 is CASSPVNSLAGNEQFF. CDR3 sequence (DNA): TGTGCCAGCAGTCCCGTAAATAGCCTAGCCGGCAATGAGCAGTTCTTC. The full variable domain, completed using reference TRBV7-8 and TRBJ2-1, is GAGVSQSPRYKVAKRGQDVALRCDPISGHVSLFWYQQALGQGPEFLTYFQNEAQLDKSGLPSDRFFAERPEGSVSTLKIQRTQQEDSAVYLCASSPVNSLAGNEQFFGPGTRLTVL.

This clone appeared once. The V and J genes are TRBV2 and TRBJ1-2; a possible D gene is TRBD1 (5 bases). V was shortened by 3 bases and J by 6 bases, with 17 bases between the two germline ends. This CDR3 is 15 amino acids long. The V gene's germline CDR1 is SNHLY and CDR2 FYNNEI. CDR3 loop: CASSEQGLGGDGYTF. The CDR3 nucleotides are TGTGCCAGCAGTGAGCAAGGATTGGGGGGTGATGGCTACACCTTC.

This clone was seen a single time. V gene TRBV19 combines with J gene TRBJ1-1; TRBD1 might be the D (6 bases). Germline values: CDR1 LNHDA, CDR2 SQIVND (reference sequence). This CDR3 has 16 residues. Trimming shortened V by 1 base and J by 4 bases, and 16 bases separated the two germline ends. The CDR3: CASSIVSPTGTTEAFF. The CDR3 DNA sequence: TGTGCCAGTAGTATAGTTTCGCCTACAGGGACCACTGAAGCTTTCTTT.

This clone was seen a single time. CDR3 protein: CASRTGRNSPLHF. The CDR3 nucleotides are TGTGCCAGCAGGACAGGGCGGAATTCACCCCTCCACTTT. The chain combines TRBV27 with TRBJ1-6, with 7 bases fitting TRBD1. J gave up 7 bases and V 6 bases, and 3 bases lay outside the gene matches. This CDR3 is built from 13 residues. CDR1 MNHEY and CDR2 SMNVEV come from the germline V gene (reference sequence).

This clone has just one count. The chain recombines TRBV4-2 with TRBJ2-7, with a possible D match to TRBD1 (6 bases). The length of the CDR3 is 19 residues. V was trimmed by 1 base and J by 3 bases, leaving 25 bases between them. Germline lookup yields CDR1 LGHNA and CDR2 YNFKEQ. The CDR3 sequence is CASSQGVRTDIPLNYEQYF. As DNA, the CDR3 is TGTGCCAGCAGCCAAGGTGTTCGGACAGACATCCCGCTCAACTACGAGCAGTACTTC.

V gene TRBV4-1 combines with J gene TRBJ1-5; D remains ambiguous. This CDR3 comprises 13 residues. Per the germline V gene, CDR1 is MGHRA and CDR2 is YSYEKL. The V and J ends lost 0 bases and 6 bases respectively, with 6 bases between them. CDR3 nucleotides: TGCGCCAGCAGCCAAGATCTTATTCAGCCCCAGCATTTT. It translates to CASSQDLIQPQHF.

The J gene is TRBJ2-3, the V gene TRBV7-2, with D unresolved. Per the germline V gene, CDR1 is SGHTA and CDR2 is FQGNSA. V was clipped by 1 base and J by 0 bases, with 8 bases between them. This CDR3 is built from 15 residues. The CDR3, as DNA: TGTGCCAGCAGCTTAGTTGCCGGGAGCACAGATACGCAGTATTTT. Encoded protein: CASSLVAGSTDTQYF.

This CDR3 is CASSQAQGVRTEAFF. In nucleotides, the CDR3 is TGTGCCAGCAGCCAAGCGCAGGGGGTACGCACTGAAGCTTTCTTT. The J gene is TRBJ1-1, the V gene TRBV4-2; 7 bases are shared with TRBD1. Trimming cost V 1 base and J 4 bases; bases outside gene matches: 6. In germline, CDR1 is LGHNA, CDR2 YNFKEQ. The CDR3 spans 15 residues.

The chain employs TRBV7-2 and TRBJ2-7; 9 nucleotides agree with TRBD2. V lost 5 bases, J lost 5 bases, and 10 bases stayed unmatched. Germline lookup yields CDR1 SGHTA and CDR2 FQGNSA. The CDR3 contains 15 residues. CDR3 nucleotide sequence: TGTGCCAGCAGCACCGGGCCGGGACTAGCCCACGAGCAGTACTTC. Translated: CASSTGPGLAHEQYF.